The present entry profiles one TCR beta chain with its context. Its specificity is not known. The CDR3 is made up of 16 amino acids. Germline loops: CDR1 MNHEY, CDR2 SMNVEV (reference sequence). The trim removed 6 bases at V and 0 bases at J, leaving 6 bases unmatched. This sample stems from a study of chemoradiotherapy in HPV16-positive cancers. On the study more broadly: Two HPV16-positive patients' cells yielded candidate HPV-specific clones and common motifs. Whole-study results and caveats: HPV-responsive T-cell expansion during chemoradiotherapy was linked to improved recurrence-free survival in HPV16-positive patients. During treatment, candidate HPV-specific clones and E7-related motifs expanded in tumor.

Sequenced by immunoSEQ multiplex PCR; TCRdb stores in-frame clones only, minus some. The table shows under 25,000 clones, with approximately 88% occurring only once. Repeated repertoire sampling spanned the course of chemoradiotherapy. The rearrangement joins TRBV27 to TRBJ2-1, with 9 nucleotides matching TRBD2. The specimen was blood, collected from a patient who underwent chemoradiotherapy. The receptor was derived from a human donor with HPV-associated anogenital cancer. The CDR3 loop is CASRLTAGGSYNEQFF. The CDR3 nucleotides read TGTGCCAGCAGGTTGACAGCGGGGGGCTCCTACAATGAGCAGTTCTTC.